The rows below give T cell receptor beta chains drawn from one sample of a study of response to subunit inactivated influenza vaccine. TCRdb re-called the RT-PCR reads through MiXCR, storing one row per CDR3 protein. The repertoire holds about 190,000 distinct CDR3 sequences, under 15% seen once, with roughly 24% in the top ten. The sample was CD8+ T cells sorted from PBMCs, taken 5 to 6 days after vaccination. These receptors were obtained from a man aged 45-65 years who received an inactivated influenza vaccine. CDR3s include the opening cysteine and the closing phenylalanine or tryptophan. A D gene is named only where the DNA matches it firmly. Where a row states a size, it is once, few, many or the class of an expanded clone; other rows omit it.

D	V	size	J	DNA	CDR3
NA	TRBV25-1	NA	TRBJ2-7	TGTGCCAGCAGTGCGGGGGGCTGGGGCGAGCAGTACTTC	CASSAGGWGEQYF
NA	TRBV5-6	few	TRBJ2-1	TGTGCCAGCAGCTTTAACGGGAACAATGAGCAGTTCTTC	CASSFNGNNEQFF
TRBD1	TRBV29-1	NA	TRBJ2-1	TGCAGCGTTGAAGATGGACAGGGGAGTGAGCAGTTCTTC	CSVEDGQGSEQFF
TRBD1	TRBV9	NA	TRBJ2-1	TGTGCCAGCAGCGTACCAACCGGACAGGGAAGGTCCTACAATGAGCAGTTCTTC	CASSVPTGQGRSYNEQFF
TRBD2	TRBV10-3	few	TRBJ2-7	TGTGCCATCAGTGACTTAACTAGCGCCTCCTACGAGCAGTACTTC	CAISDLTSASYEQYF
TRBD1	TRBV6-5	NA	TRBJ2-2	TGTGCCAGCAGTTACTCCTTTGGGACAGGGTCCACCGGGGAGCTGTTTTTT	CASSYSFGTGSTGELFF
NA	TRBV18	NA	TRBJ2-1	TGTGCCAGCTCACCTCGATCGAGCTCCTACAATGAGCAGTTCTTC	CASSPRSSSYNEQFF
NA	TRBV29-1	NA	TRBJ2-1	TGCAGCGTTGAGGTTCCAAACTCCTACAATGAGCAGTTCTTC	CSVEVPNSYNEQFF
TRBD1	TRBV11-1	NA	TRBJ2-2	TGTGCCAGCAGCCCCACCAGCCCCACAGGGGGCCGAGCCGGGGAGCTGTTTTTT	CASSPTSPTGGRAGELFF
TRBD2	TRBV6-2/TRBV6-3	few	TRBJ2-6	TGTGCCAGCAGTTACGGGACGGGGGGGTCCTTCTTCTCTGGGGCCAACGTCCTGACTTTC	CASSYGTGGSFFSGANVLTF
NA	TRBV5-1	few	TRBJ2-2	TGCGCCAGCGCGGGTGGTTTGAACACCGGGGAGCTGTTTTTT	CASAGGLNTGELFF
TRBD1	TRBV7-8	NA	TRBJ2-1	TGTGCCAGCAGCAGGTACCGGGACAGCAATGAGCAGTTCTTC	CASSRYRDSNEQFF
NA	TRBV6-2/TRBV6-3	NA	TRBJ1-6	TGTGCCAGCAGTTACACCTACCGGGCCTTTTTTTCACCCCTCCACTTT	CASSYTYRAFFSPLHF
NA	TRBV27	NA	TRBJ1-1	TGTGCCAGCAGTACGGCGGGGGGGACTGAAGCTTTCTTT	CASSTAGGTEAFF
TRBD1	TRBV29-1	NA	TRBJ1-3	TGCAGCGTGGGACAGGGACTAGGGAACACCATATATTTT	CSVGQGLGNTIYF
TRBD1	TRBV7-9	NA	TRBJ1-4	TGTGCCAGCGGATTCACAGGGGGCGGTGATGAAAAACTGTTTTTT	CASGFTGGGDEKLFF
NA	TRBV11-3	NA	TRBJ2-1	TGTGCCAGCAGCTTAGATGCAGGGATGTACAATGAGCAGTTCTTC	CASSLDAGMYNEQFF
TRBD1	TRBV29-1	many	TRBJ2-3	TGCAGCGTTGGGGGGACAGTCTACCTCACAGATACGCAGTATTTT	CSVGGTVYLTDTQYF
NA	TRBV19	NA	TRBJ2-7	TGTGCCAGTAGTATGGGTGTAGGGTACGAGCAGTACTTC	CASSMGVGYEQYF
NA	TRBV30	few	TRBJ2-1	TGTGCCTGGAGTACCCGAGGGGGACCGTACAATGAGCAGTTCTTC	CAWSTRGGPYNEQFF
NA	TRBV12-3/TRBV12-4	NA	TRBJ2-4	TGTGCCAGCAGTTTAGCGTGGTCAGGCATCAAAAACATTCAGTACTTC	CASSLAWSGIKNIQYF
NA	TRBV7-8	few	TRBJ2-2	TGTGCCAGCAGCCACACACCGGGACAGAACACCGGGGAGCTGTTTTTT	CASSHTPGQNTGELFF
TRBD1	TRBV7-6	few	TRBJ2-1	TGTGCCAGCAGCTTAGTGTGGGACAGGGGATACAATGAGCAGTTCTTC	CASSLVWDRGYNEQFF
TRBD2	TRBV28	many	TRBJ2-7	TGTGCCAGCAGTTCTTATAGCGGGAGACCCGACGAGCAGTACTTC	CASSSYSGRPDEQYF
NA	TRBV7-9	NA	TRBJ2-1	TGTGCCAGCAGCCCCAGACGGGAAAGCTCCTACAATGAGCAGTTCTTC	CASSPRRESSYNEQFF
TRBD2	TRBV7-9	few	TRBJ2-7	TGTGCCAGCAGCTCCCCGCTGAGGGAGGGCTACGAGCAGTACTTC	CASSSPLREGYEQYF
NA	TRBV11-2	NA	TRBJ2-2	TGTGCCAGCAGCTCGGGGGACGGTACAATCGGGGAGCTGTTTTTT	CASSSGDGTIGELFF
NA	TRBV4-3	many	TRBJ2-1	TGCGCCAGCAGCCAAGATCGGGGCGGCTACAATGAGCAGTTCTTC	CASSQDRGGYNEQFF
TRBD2	TRBV6-2/TRBV6-3	few	TRBJ2-5	TGTGCCAGCGCCTCCGGGACTAGCGGGAAAGAGACCCAGTACTTC	CASASGTSGKETQYF
NA	TRBV4-2	few	TRBJ1-1	TGTGCCAGCAGCTTGACCCCTAGTCACACTGAAGCTTTCTTT	CASSLTPSHTEAFF
TRBD2	TRBV11-2	NA	TRBJ2-1	TGTGCCAGCAGCTCAGACTTTTGGACTAGCGCTTACAATGAGCAGTTCTTC	CASSSDFWTSAYNEQFF
NA	TRBV5-6	NA	TRBJ2-1	TGTGCCAGCAGCCCCGCGCTTTACTACAATGAGCAGTTCTTC	CASSPALYYNEQFF
NA	TRBV3-1	NA	TRBJ2-3	TGTGCCAGCAGCCAAGGCGGGGAGGACACAGATACGCAGTATTTT	CASSQGGEDTDTQYF